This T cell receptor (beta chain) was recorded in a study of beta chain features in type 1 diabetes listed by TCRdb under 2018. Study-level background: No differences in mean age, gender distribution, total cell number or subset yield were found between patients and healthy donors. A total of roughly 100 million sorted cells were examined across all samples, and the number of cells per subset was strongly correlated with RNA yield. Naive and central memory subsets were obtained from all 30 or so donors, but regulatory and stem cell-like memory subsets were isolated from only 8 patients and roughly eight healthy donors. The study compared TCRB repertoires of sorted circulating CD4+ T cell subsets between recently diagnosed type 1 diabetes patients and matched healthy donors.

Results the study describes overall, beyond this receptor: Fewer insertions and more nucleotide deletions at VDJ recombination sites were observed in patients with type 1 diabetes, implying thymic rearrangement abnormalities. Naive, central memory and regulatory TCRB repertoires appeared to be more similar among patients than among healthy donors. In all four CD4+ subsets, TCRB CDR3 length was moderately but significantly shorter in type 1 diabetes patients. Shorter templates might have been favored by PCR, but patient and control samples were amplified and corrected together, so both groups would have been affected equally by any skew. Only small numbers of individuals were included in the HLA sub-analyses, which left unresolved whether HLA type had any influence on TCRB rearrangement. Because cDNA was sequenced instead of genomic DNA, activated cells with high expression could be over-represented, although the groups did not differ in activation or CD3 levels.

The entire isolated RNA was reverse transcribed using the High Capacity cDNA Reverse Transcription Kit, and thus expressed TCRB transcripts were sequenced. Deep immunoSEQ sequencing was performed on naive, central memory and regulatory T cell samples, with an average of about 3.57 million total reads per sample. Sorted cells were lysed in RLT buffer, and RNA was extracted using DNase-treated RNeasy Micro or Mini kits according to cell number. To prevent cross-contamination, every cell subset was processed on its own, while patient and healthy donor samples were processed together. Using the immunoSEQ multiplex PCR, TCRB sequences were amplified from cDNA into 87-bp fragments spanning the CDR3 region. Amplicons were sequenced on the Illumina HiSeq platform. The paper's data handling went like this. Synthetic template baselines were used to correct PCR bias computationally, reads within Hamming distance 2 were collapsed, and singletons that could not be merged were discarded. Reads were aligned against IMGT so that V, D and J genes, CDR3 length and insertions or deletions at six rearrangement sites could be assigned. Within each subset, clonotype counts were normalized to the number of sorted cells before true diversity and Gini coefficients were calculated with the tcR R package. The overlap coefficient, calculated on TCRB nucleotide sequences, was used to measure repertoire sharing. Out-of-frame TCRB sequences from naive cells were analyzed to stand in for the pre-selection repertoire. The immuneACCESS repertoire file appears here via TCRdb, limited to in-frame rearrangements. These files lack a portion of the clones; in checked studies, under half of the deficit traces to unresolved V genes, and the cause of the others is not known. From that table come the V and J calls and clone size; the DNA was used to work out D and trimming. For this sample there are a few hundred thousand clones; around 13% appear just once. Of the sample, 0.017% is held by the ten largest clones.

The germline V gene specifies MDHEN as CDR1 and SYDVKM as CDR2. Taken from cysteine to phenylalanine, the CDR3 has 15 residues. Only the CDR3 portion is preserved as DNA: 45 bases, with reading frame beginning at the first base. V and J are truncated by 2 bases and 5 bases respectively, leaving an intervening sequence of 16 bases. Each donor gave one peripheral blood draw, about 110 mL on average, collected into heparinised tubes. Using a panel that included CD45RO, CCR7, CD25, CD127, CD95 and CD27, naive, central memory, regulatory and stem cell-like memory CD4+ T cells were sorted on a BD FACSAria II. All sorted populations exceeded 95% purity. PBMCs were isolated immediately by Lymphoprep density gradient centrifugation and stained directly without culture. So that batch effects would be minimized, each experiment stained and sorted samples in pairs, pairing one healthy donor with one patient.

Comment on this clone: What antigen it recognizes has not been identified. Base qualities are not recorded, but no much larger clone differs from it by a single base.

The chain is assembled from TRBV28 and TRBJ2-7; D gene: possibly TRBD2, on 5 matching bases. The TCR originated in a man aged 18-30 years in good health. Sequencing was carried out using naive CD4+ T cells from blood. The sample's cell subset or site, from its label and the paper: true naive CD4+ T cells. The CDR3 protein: CASSLPLSRRDEQYF. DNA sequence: TGTGCCAGCAGTTTACCCCTCAGCCGGCGGGACGAGCAGTACTTC.